The source of this T cell receptor (beta chain) is a study of molecular identifiers for immune sequencing clone quantification. This clonotype was found many times. MiXCR was run by TCRdb on the PCR reads, yielding one entry per CDR3 protein. The sample records about 640,000 distinct CDR3 sequences, about 20% being singletons. Trimming removed 2 bases from V and 2 bases from J, with 19 bases in between. This CDR3 has 17 residues. CDR1 is MNHEY and CDR2 is SMNVEV in the germline V gene (reference sequence). The V call is TRBV27, the J call TRBJ2-7; TRBD1 is a possible D gene (5 bases). The clonotype comes from a human donor in good health. Some libraries in this study had Jurkat cell RNA spiked in. The sequenced material came from naive CD8+ T cells from blood, with Jurkat cell RNA spiked in. Stated subset: FACS-sorted CD8+CD4-CCR7+CD45RA+ naive T cells. CDR3 nucleotide sequence: TGTGCCAGCAGTTTAGCAAGGGATCGGCAGGGAACCTACGAGCAGTACTTC. It is translated as CASSLARDRQGTYEQYF.